These 27 T cell receptor beta chains were sequenced from one sample in a study of blood T cell repertoires in COVID-19. The table came from immunoSEQ multiplex PCR; TCRdb's copy has only in-frame clones and leaves some out. The top ten hold roughly 1.2% of the sample, which has approximately 240,000 clones, about 83% seen once. Sequenced input: peripheral blood. All receptors come from a woman younger than 45 with COVID-19, enrolled during active disease.

J is TRBJ1-5 and V is TRBV21-1; the DNA was not used to check the table's D call, TRBD1. TRBV21-1 is given as a pseudogene. The CDR3 contains 16 residues. This chain's CDR3 is CASNRTGPESNQPQHF. In DNA form, the CDR3 reads TGTGCCAGCAACAGGACAGGGCCGGAGAGCAATCAGCCCCAGCATTTT.

The genes are TRBV5-1 and TRBJ2-3, with D possibly matching TRBD2 (5 bases). Germline values: CDR1 SGHRS, CDR2 YFSETQ. V lost 0 bases to trimming and J lost 4 bases, with 9 bases between them. The CDR3 consists of 14 residues. The CDR3 reads CASSLARGADTQYF. CDR3 sequence (DNA): TGCGCCAGCAGCTTGGCTCGGGGTGCAGATACGCAGTATTTT.

This sequence joins TRBV5-4 and TRBJ1-6; D uncertain. The ends were cut back, 0 bases at V and 9 bases at J, with 19 bases in the middle. CDR3 length: 17 residues. Germline V lookup: CDR1 SGHNT, CDR2 YYREEE (reference sequence). The CDR3 coding sequence is TGTGCCAGCAGCTTGGGAGGAGTCGGGTTAAATACTTCACCCCTCCACTTT. Its protein product is CASSLGGVGLNTSPLHF.

On this clone itself: The same CDR3 can be traced to other DNA sequences in this sample. CDR3 sequence reads: CASSPQGNTEAFF. The CDR3 DNA reads TGTGCCAGCAGTCCACAGGGGAACACTGAAGCTTTCTTT. This sequence joins TRBV6-5 and TRBJ1-1, with a weak D call TRBD1 (6 bases). The CDR3 is made up of 13 amino acids. Looked up from germline, CDR1 is MNHEY and CDR2 is SVGAGI. The V and J ends lost 5 bases and 1 base respectively, with 8 bases between them.

The chain employs TRBV6-6 and TRBJ1-1, with D perhaps matching TRBD1 (5 bases). CDR3 size: 14 residues. Germline-derived CDR1 and CDR2 are MNHNY and SVGAGI (reference sequence). Trimming cost V 5 bases and J 6 bases, with 16 bases left between them. CDR3 region: CASSPLAGFAEAFF. The CDR3 DNA is TGTGCCAGCAGTCCCTTGGCAGGGTTCGCTGAAGCTTTCTTT.

The chain has TRBV27 and TRBJ2-7; the match to TRBD2 covers 7 bases. Trimming cost V 1 base and J 4 bases; bases outside gene matches: 4. This CDR3 has 14 amino acids. Germline V gene lookup returns CDR1 MNHEY and CDR2 SMNVEV (reference sequence). CDR3: CASSLYGRRYEQYF. Written as DNA, the CDR3 is TGTGCCAGCAGTTTATACGGGAGGAGGTACGAGCAGTACTTC.

The chain uses TRBV5-1 and TRBJ2-7, with TRBD2 matching over 7 bases. Trimming at V came to 4 bases and at J to 1 base, leaving 5 bases not matched to a gene. The CDR3 is 14 residues long. Germline V gives CDR1 SGHRS, CDR2 YFSETQ. The CDR3 protein is CASSTPGGSYEQYF. The CDR3 DNA is TGCGCCAGCAGCACGCCCGGGGGGTCCTACGAGCAGTACTTC.

V gene TRBV6-2 or TRBV6-3 combines with J gene TRBJ1-2; 9 positions agree with TRBD1. The length of the CDR3 is 17 residues. Unmatched junction bases numbered 9, after V lost 2 bases and J lost 2 bases. Germline values: CDR1 MNHEY, CDR2 SVGEGT. The CDR3 DNA reads TGTGCCAGCAGTTACCCCGGGACAGGGAGGAGGAACTATGGCTACACCTTC. The encoded protein is CASSYPGTGRRNYGYTF.

The chain has TRBV9 and TRBJ2-2, with 11 bases lining up with TRBD1. Germline V lookup: CDR1 SGDLS, CDR2 YYNGEE. This CDR3 is 16 amino acids long. Trimming at V came to 3 bases and at J to 3 bases, leaving 4 bases not matched to a gene. The CDR3 DNA reads as TGTGCCAGCAGCGACGGACAGGGGGCGGACACCGGGGAGCTGTTTTTT. Translating gives CASSDGQGADTGELFF.

The gene calls are TRBV4-3 and TRBJ1-5; D is unclear. Per the germline V gene, CDR1 is LGHNA and CDR2 is YSLEER. CDR3 size: 18 residues. V gave up 4 bases and J gave up 0 bases, with 19 bases separating them. The CDR3 coding sequence is TGCGCCAGCAGCCCTACGTGGAGGGTGGGGTATAGCAATCAGCCCCAGCATTTT. This translates into CASSPTWRVGYSNQPQHF.

V gene TRBV28 combines with J gene TRBJ1-6; TRBD1 might be the D (6 bases). Deletions cut 7 bases from V and 0 bases from J, with 10 bases between. Germline values: CDR1 MDHEN, CDR2 SYDVKM. This CDR3 region has 15 residues. CDR3 residues: CASNVQGSYNSPLHF. As DNA, the CDR3 is TGTGCCAGCAATGTACAGGGCTCCTATAATTCACCCCTCCACTTT.

The chain carries TRBV30 and TRBJ2-5; no clear D gene. The CDR3 has 13 amino acids. The V gene's germline CDR1 is GTSNPN and CDR2 SVGIG (reference sequence). V lost 2 bases, J lost 2 bases, and 9 bases lay in between. Here the CDR3 reads CAWSMVVQETQYF. The CDR3 DNA sequence: TGTGCCTGGAGTATGGTAGTACAAGAGACCCAGTACTTC.

The rearrangement uses TRBV18 and TRBJ2-7, with 11 bases lining up with TRBD1. With 2 bases clipped from V and 7 bases from J, the junction kept 10 bases outside the gene matches. This CDR3 has 16 amino acids. The germline gives CDR1 KGHSH, CDR2 LQKENI. DNA for the CDR3: TGTGCCAGCTCACCATCCACCGGACAGGGGGCGAGGGAGCAGTACTTC. Translation gives CASSPSTGQGAREQYF.

The chain employs TRBV3-1 (or the pseudogene TRBV3-2) and TRBJ2-4, with a tentative D call TRBD1 (6 bases). Germline CDR1 is LGHDT and CDR2 is YNNKEL (reference sequence). This CDR3 spans 14 amino acids. V dropped 7 bases and J dropped 9 bases, with 19 bases sitting between them. Written as DNA, the CDR3 is TGTGCCAGCACCACGACAGGCGTGGGCGGCATTCAGTACTTC. This sequence encodes CASTTTGVGGIQYF.

A word on this clone: Other DNA sequences in the sample encode the same CDR3. The chain is built from TRBV10-3 and TRBJ2-7; the match to TRBD2 covers 13 bases. The CDR3 totals 15 residues. Per germline, CDR1 ENHRY and CDR2 SYGVKD. J gave up 4 bases and V 3 bases, and 3 bases lay outside the gene matches. For the CDR3, the DNA is TGTGCCATCAGTGAAGGACTAGCGGGAGTTTACGAGCAGTACTTC. Amino acid sequence: CAISEGLAGVYEQYF.

The chain employs TRBV28 and TRBJ1-1, with unresolved D. Germline CDR1 is MDHEN and CDR2 is SYDVKM. Trimming pared 6 bases from V and 7 bases from J, leaving 18 bases between. This CDR3 has 14 amino acids. CDR3 amino acids: CASRRQTQGSEAFF. CDR3 sequence (DNA): TGTGCCAGCAGGCGCCAGACTCAAGGTAGTGAAGCTTTCTTT.

V usage is TRBV2 and J usage is TRBJ2-2; 8 nucleotides align to TRBD2. The CDR3 has 16 amino acids. With 6 bases clipped from V and 4 bases from J, the junction kept 10 bases outside the gene matches. Germline assignment: CDR1 SNHLY and CDR2 FYNNEI. The CDR3 DNA reads as TGTGCCAGCAGGAGGGAACGGGAGGGCCGCACCGGGGAGCTGTTTTTT. Protein sequence: CASRREREGRTGELFF.

The chain uses TRBV27 and TRBJ1-5; 8 bases align to TRBD1. The CDR3 has 14 amino acids. CDR1 is MNHEY and CDR2 is SMNVEV in the germline V gene (reference sequence). J was trimmed by 3 bases and V by 6 bases; bases with no gene match: 4. CDR3 region: CASRTGEDNQPQHF. The CDR3 coding sequence is TGTGCCAGCAGGACAGGGGAGGACAATCAGCCCCAGCATTTT.

A few counts support this clone. This chain uses TRBV3-1 (or the pseudogene TRBV3-2) with TRBJ2-2, with 14 bases aligning to TRBD2. V trimming: 4 bases; J trimming: 7 bases; junction bases outside the gene matches: 11. Germline V gene sequence: CDR1 LGHDT, CDR2 YNNKEL (reference sequence). CDR3 size: 18 residues. CDR3 nucleotides: TGTGCCAGCAGCCGGGATAAGGGACTAGCGGGGGTTGGCGGGGAGCTGTTTTTT. Amino acid sequence: CASSRDKGLAGVGGELFF.

V gene TRBV5-6 combines with J gene TRBJ1-3, with TRBD1 identical over 9 bases. Losses at the gene ends were 4 bases for V and 4 bases for J; bases not matched to a gene: 9. CDR3 length equals 16 residues. CDR1 is SGHDT and CDR2 is YYEEEE in the germline V gene. CDR3 coding DNA: TGTGCCAGCAGCCTGGGGGGGACAGGGCTCGGAAACACCATATATTTT. Translated: CASSLGGTGLGNTIYF.

This clone was counted a single time. The chain is built from TRBV18 and TRBJ1-2, with 7 bases lining up with TRBD1. Germline V gene lookup returns CDR1 KGHSH and CDR2 LQKENI. Unmatched junction bases numbered 2, after V lost 4 bases and J lost 3 bases. The CDR3 is made up of 13 amino acids. The CDR3 DNA is TGTGCCAGCTCACGGGACAGAGACTATGGCTACACCTTC. It encodes CASSRDRDYGYTF.

The rearrangement joins TRBV13 to TRBJ2-1; 8 nucleotides match TRBD2. In germline, CDR1 is PRHDT, CDR2 FYEKMQ (reference sequence). The CDR3 is 14 amino acids. Germline trimming cut 8 bases from V and 15 bases from J; bases unmatched to any gene: 18. CDR3 region: CASDLRGGSPPAFF. The CDR3 DNA follows: TGTGCCAGCGACTTACGGGGGGGTTCCCCGCCAGCGTTCTTC.

V gene TRBV7-9 combines with J gene TRBJ2-1; 7 bases line up with TRBD2. Germline CDR1 and CDR2: SEHNR and FQNEAQ (reference sequence). CDR3 size: 15 residues. After removal of 2 bases from V and 1 base from J, the junction contained 2 bases not matched to a gene. The CDR3 DNA is TGTGCCAGCAGCTTATTGGGGGGGTCCTACAATGAGCAGTTCTTC. Residues: CASSLLGGSYNEQFF.

The V gene is TRBV4-3, the J gene TRBJ2-2; a weak D match, TRBD1 (5 bases). Germline CDR1 LGHNA, CDR2 YSLEER. The V end lost 0 bases, the J end lost 4 bases, and 6 bases lay between the germline ends. The CDR3 has 14 amino acids. CDR3 nucleotides: TGCGCCAGCAGCCAAGAAGGGGTCACCGGGGAGCTGTTTTTT. This codes for CASSQEGVTGELFF.

V gene TRBV21-1 combines with J gene TRBJ1-2; the table names TRBD1, a call not compared with the DNA. TRBV21-1 is flagged as a pseudogene. The CDR3 has 15 residues. The CDR3 loop reads CASSPNPSSYYGYTF. Here the CDR3 DNA reads TGTGCCAGCAGCCCCAATCCCTCCAGTTACTATGGCTACACCTTC.

J is TRBJ2-7 and V is TRBV28; D might be TRBD2 (6 bases). This CDR3 comprises 13 residues. Germline-derived CDR1 and CDR2 are MDHEN and SYDVKM. Trimming shortened V by 3 bases and J by 3 bases, and 9 bases separated the two germline ends. The CDR3 here is CASSFPGDYEQYF. The CDR3 DNA reads as TGTGCCAGCAGTTTTCCGGGGGACTACGAGCAGTACTTC.

The gene calls are TRBV29-1 and TRBJ2-3; TRBD2 might be the D (6 bases). The V end lost 3 bases, the J end lost 1 base, and 11 bases lay between the germline ends. Germline CDR1 and CDR2: SQVTM and ANQGSEA. The CDR3 totals 14 residues. CDR3 residues: CSVDAGRGTDTQYF. The CDR3 bases are TGCAGCGTTGACGCGGGGCGCGGCACAGATACGCAGTATTTT.